This is a list of T cell receptor beta chains from one sample in a study of glioma-infiltrating T cells. TCRdb reanalysed the multiplex PCR reads using MiXCR and keeps one entry per CDR3 protein. The sample lists approximately 93,000 distinct CDR3 sequences; about 37% were seen once. Source material: glioma tissue, nonneoplastic brain tissue, or PBMCs (not recorded which). These receptors all stem from a human donor with low-grade glioma or glioblastoma, undergoing nonglioma brain surgery, or in good health (not recorded which). Both conserved end residues are part of each CDR3. A D gene is named only where the DNA matches it firmly. Size values are once, few and many counts, or a class for expanded clones, and some rows have none.

J: TRBJ2-7; size: NA; V: TRBV7-2; D: NA; DNA: TGTGCCAGCGGCTTATCGAACAAGGCCAGCGGGTCCTCCTACGAGCAGTACTTC; CDR3: CASGLSNKASGSSYEQYF
J: TRBJ2-2; size: many; V: TRBV28; D: TRBD2; DNA: TGTGCCAGCAGTCCTCACTTTAGCGGGGGATACACCGGGGAGCTGTTTTTT; CDR3: CASSPHFSGGYTGELFF
J: TRBJ1-5; size: many; V: TRBV20-1; D: NA; DNA: TGCAGTGCCACAACAGGATATAGCAATCAGCCCCAGCATTTT; CDR3: CSATTGYSNQPQHF
J: TRBJ2-5; size: many; V: TRBV7-2; D: NA; DNA: TGTGCCAGCAGCCCCCCGGGCGGGACCCAGTACTTC; CDR3: CASSPPGGTQYF
J: TRBJ1-3; size: many; V: TRBV3-1; D: TRBD1; DNA: TGTGCCAGCAGCGCCCGACAGGGGGGAAACACCATATATTTT; CDR3: CASSARQGGNTIYF
J: TRBJ2-7; size: many; V: TRBV29-1; D: TRBD1; DNA: TGCAGCGTTGAAGATCCTTACGTTGGGACAGGGGATCACGAGCAGTACTTC; CDR3: CSVEDPYVGTGDHEQYF
J: TRBJ2-1; size: NA; V: TRBV2; D: NA; DNA: TGTGCCAGCAGTGAGGCAGGATACAATGAGCAGTTCTTC; CDR3: CASSEAGYNEQFF
J: TRBJ2-3; size: NA; V: TRBV7-9; D: NA; DNA: TGTCCCAGCAGCAAGAGTTGTAAGGGCACAGAGACGCAGTACTTT; CDR3: CPSSKSCKGTETQYF
J: TRBJ2-5; size: many; V: TRBV7-2; D: NA; DNA: TGTGCCAGCAGCCGGGACTCGAGCGGTAAAGAGACCCAGTACTTC; CDR3: CASSRDSSGKETQYF
J: TRBJ2-1; size: many; V: TRBV7-6; D: TRBD2; DNA: TGTGCCAGCAGCCTGCAGACTAGCGGGTACAATGAGCAGTTCTTC; CDR3: CASSLQTSGYNEQFF
J: TRBJ2-3; size: many; V: TRBV5-1; D: TRBD1; DNA: TGCGCCAGCAGCACAGGACAGGGAGCAAGGTCAGATACGCAGTATTTT; CDR3: CASSTGQGARSDTQYF
J: TRBJ2-7; size: NA; V: TRBV29-1; D: NA; DNA: TGCAGCGGGGCGTGGGGGCAGGGGAGGGGCGAGCAGTACTTC; CDR3: CSGAWGQGRGEQYF
J: TRBJ1-3; size: many; V: TRBV6-2/TRBV6-3; D: NA; DNA: TGTGCCAGCAGTCAGGACGGCCACTCTGGAAACACCATATATTTT; CDR3: CASSQDGHSGNTIYF
J: TRBJ2-3; size: many; V: TRBV30; D: TRBD2; DNA: TGTGCCTGGAGTAAGACTAGCGGGAGCCGCACAGATACGCAGTATTTT; CDR3: CAWSKTSGSRTDTQYF
J: TRBJ2-7; size: once; V: TRBV2; D: TRBD1; DNA: TGTGCCGCTGCGACAGGGGAGAACGACAAGCAGTACTTC; CDR3: CAAATGENDKQYF
J: TRBJ2-1; size: many; V: TRBV12-3/TRBV12-4; D: NA; DNA: TGTGCCAGCAGTCCCCCCCCGGGGCCCCCCAATGAGCAGTTCTTC; CDR3: CASSPPPGPPNEQFF
J: TRBJ1-5; size: many; V: TRBV20-1; D: NA; DNA: TGCAGTGCAAGGGAGGGGCCGCTCGGCAATCAGCCCCAGCATTTT; CDR3: CSAREGPLGNQPQHF